This T cell receptor beta chain was identified during a study of cytomegalovirus exposure and HLA in healthy donors (TCRdb year 2017). About the investigation overall: A later analysis indicated that the 110 or so validation repertoires were generated on the platform also employed for the approximately 700 repertoires of the first cohort. The study aimed to test whether cataloging public T cell receptors could reveal signatures of past pathogen exposure. Along with the approximately 700-subject first cohort, a separate validation cohort of some 130 different subjects was used. To predict cytomegalovirus infection status, the study brought together high-throughput TCR immunosequencing, statistical association of individual TCRs with disease status, and machine learning. Overall study results and their limits: In the study, around 150 TCR beta chains were listed as associated with cytomegalovirus. The classifier was reported to diagnose cytomegalovirus status with high specificity and sensitivity in both the original cohort and the validation cohort. In vitro tests confirmed that three of the cytomegalovirus-associated TCR beta chains recognize cytomegalovirus antigens. The validation cohort had no HLA typing available for a later analysis, so co-occurrence within that cohort was assessed over all 120 or so repertoires. In a later analysis, TCRs clustered in the first cohort were found to also tend to co-occur in the approximately 120 validation repertoires, with 94% of cluster scores above 0. It was suggested by the authors that the approach could potentially be generalized to other disease states and immunological phenotypes. While some public TCRs were present in many individuals, most TCR sequences turned up only very rarely across donors.

The library was built by means of the immunoSEQ multiplex PCR assay. The study's own analysis went as follows. A statistical classification framework was built to diagnose cytomegalovirus status from the catalog of TCR beta chain sequences. In TCRdb, the immuneACCESS table is reduced to in-frame sequences with V and J assigned. These tables do not hold every clone; where another copy was compared, an unresolved V gene accounts for under half, and the others remain unexplained. D and trimming come from the DNA, and the V and J calls and clone size come from that table. Recorded for this sample are about 260,000 clones; around 91% of them occurred a single time. The top ten hold under 4% of the sample. The donors belonged to the validation cohort of 120 subjects, which was separate from the roughly 680-subject first cohort. As to this clone: The antigen it binds to is not known. Base-call qualities are not available, and no considerably larger clone is one nucleotide away.

V loses 2 bases at its end and J loses 8 bases; junction bases beyond the gene matches: 8. Including cysteine and phenylalanine, the CDR3 has 14 amino acids. This entry keeps only the CDR3 DNA: 42 bases, framed from base 1. CDR1 and CDR2, looked up from the germline V gene, are SGHNT and YENEEA. Sequenced: PBMCs. The receptor was isolated from a woman aged 30 to 39 in good health and CMV-seronegative. The V gene is TRBV11-3 and the J gene is TRBJ2-7, and TRBD2 matches 8 of the central bases. The CDR3 region has the sequence CASSLTGGGAKQYF. The nucleotide sequence reads as follows: TGTGCCAGCAGCTTAACGGGAGGGGGGGCCAAGCAGTACTTC. Beyond the CDR3, the reference TRBV11-3 and TRBJ2-7 genes provide the residues; the full variable domain reads: EAGVVQSPRYKIIEKKQPVAFWCNPISGHNTLYWYLQNLGQGPELLIRYENEEAVDDSQLPKDRFSAERLKGVDSTLKIQPAELGDSAVYLCASSLTGGGAKQYFGPGTRLTVT.